This TCR beta chain was recorded in a study of control samples from healthy donors and cancer patients. This clone is medium-sized by share. TCRdb keeps only in-frame clones here, not all; method: immunoSEQ multiplex PCR. The sample lists about 80,000 clones; 89% were seen once. V shed 4 bases and J shed 5 bases, with 6 bases lying between them. Germline values: CDR1 MNHEY, CDR2 SVGAGI. The CDR3 is made up of 13 amino acids. Sequenced sample: blood. This TCR derives from a man aged 50 to 60 in good health. The chain is built from TRBV6-5 and TRBJ1-6; D gene uncertain. CDR3 in DNA: TGTGCCAGCAGTTTACAGAATAATTCACCCCTCCACTTT. This sequence encodes CASSLQNNSPLHF.